The next 25 T cell receptor beta chains were all read from a single sample in a study of early T cells in non-severe SARS-CoV-2 infection. TCRdb recomputed calls from the 5' RACE reads with MiXCR, one row per CDR3 protein. The data contain about 48,000 distinct CDR3 sequences, roughly 9.8% of them singletons. Sequencing was carried out using whole blood. These receptor sequences come from an adult who was a healthcare worker with PCR-confirmed SARS-CoV-2 infection or an uninfected control (not recorded which).

This clonotype was observed at least ten times. The V and J genes are TRBV5-1 and TRBJ1-1; D gene unclear. The germline V and J ends were trimmed by 7 bases and 0 bases, with 13 bases remaining between them. Germline values: CDR1 SGHRS, CDR2 YFSETQ. The CDR3 sequence is 14 residues long. In nucleotides, the CDR3 is TGCGCCAGCCGGGAGGCGCCCGTGAACACTGAAGCTTTCTTT. This sequence encodes CASREAPVNTEAFF. Variable domain in full (rest from reference TRBV5-1 and TRBJ1-1): KAGVTQTPRYLIKTRGQQVTLSCSPISGHRSVSWYQQTPGQGLQFLFEYFSETQRNKGNFPGRFSGRQFSNSRSEMNVSTLELGDSALYLCASREAPVNTEAFFGQGTRLTVV.

In this sample, this clonotype turned up many times. The CDR3 spells CASSPTAQAEAFF. CDR3 in DNA: TGTGCCAGCTCACCCACAGCCCAGGCTGAAGCTTTCTTT. The chain combines TRBV18 with TRBJ1-1; D gene unclear. Trimming took 3 bases from V and 6 from J, leaving 11 bases between them. The CDR3 contains 13 residues. CDR1 is KGHSH and CDR2 is LQKENI in the germline V gene.

This clonotype was found many times. This chain joins TRBV12-3 or TRBV12-4 and TRBJ2-1; perhaps D is TRBD1 or TRBD2 (5 bases each). There are 17 residues in the CDR3. V was shortened by 3 bases and J by 7 bases, with 22 bases between the two germline ends. The CDR3: CASSFRGSGSLGNEQFF. CDR3 nucleotide sequence: TGTGCCAGCAGTTTCCGGGGTTCAGGGAGCTTGGGGAATGAGCAGTTCTTC.

This clonotype was counted at least ten times. The gene calls are TRBV9 and TRBJ1-5; possible D gene TRBD1, 6 bases. Per germline, CDR1 SGDLS and CDR2 YYNGEE. V lost 1 base and J 4 bases, leaving 9 bases between the germline ends. There are 14 residues in the CDR3. CDR3 nucleotide sequence: TGTGCCAGCAGCGTACAGGACAGTAATCAGCCCCAGCATTTT. Its protein product is CASSVQDSNQPQHF.

This clonotype has ten or more counts. The J gene is TRBJ1-3, the V gene TRBV9; 8 bases match TRBD1. V gave up 3 bases and J gave up 7 bases; unmatched junction bases: 6. The CDR3 spans 14 residues. Per germline, CDR1 SGDLS and CDR2 YYNGEE. CDR3 region: CASSAGQGTNTIYF. DNA of the CDR3: TGTGCCAGCAGCGCAGGACAGGGTACGAACACCATATATTTT.

At least ten counts were recorded for this clonotype. The rearrangement links TRBV11-2 to TRBJ1-2, with TRBD1 matching over 7 bases. The CDR3 extends over 15 amino acids. Trimming at V came to 5 bases and at J to 4 bases, leaving 10 bases not matched to a gene. The V gene's germline CDR1 is SGHAT and CDR2 FQNNGV. CDR3 in DNA: TGTGCCAGCAGCGCCACAGGGGCGAGCGGCTATGGCTACACCTTC. Its protein is CASSATGASGYGYTF.

This clonotype was observed many times. The chain combines TRBV11-2 with TRBJ2-1, with unresolved D. The V gene's germline CDR1 is SGHAT and CDR2 FQNNGV. The V end was cut by 0 bases, the J end by 7 bases, with 10 bases between. The CDR3 sequence is 14 residues long. The CDR3 spells CASSLDGLWNEQFF. The CDR3 nucleotides read TGTGCCAGCAGCTTAGATGGTTTATGGAATGAGCAGTTCTTC.

This clonotype was recorded at least ten times. The gene calls are TRBV27 and TRBJ2-7; D might be TRBD2 (6 bases). V lost 5 bases to trimming and J lost 3 bases, with 20 bases between them. CDR1 is MNHEY, CDR2 SMNVEV, per germline (reference sequence). The CDR3 covers 16 residues. CDR3 sequence: CASSISHTSTGYEQYF. In DNA form, the CDR3 reads TGTGCCAGCAGTATTTCACACACTAGCACTGGCTACGAGCAGTACTTC.

J is TRBJ2-1 and V is TRBV5-1; TRBD2 agrees at 10 bases. This CDR3 has 14 residues. Germline CDR1 SGHRS, CDR2 YFSETQ. V shed 1 base and J 5 bases; nucleotides not matched to a gene: 0. Here the CDR3 DNA reads TGCGCCAGCAGCTTGACTAGCGGGAACAATGAGCAGTTCTTC. Encoded protein: CASSLTSGNNEQFF.

A few counts support this clonotype. The V gene is TRBV20-1, the J gene TRBJ1-2, with D uncertain. Germline lookup yields CDR1 DFQATT and CDR2 SNEGSKA (reference sequence). The CDR3 has 12 amino acids. Trimming took off 3 bases at V and 5 bases at J, with 10 bases between the two ends. In DNA form, the CDR3 reads TGCAGTGCTAGCAGGAATATTTATGGCTACACCTTC. Its translation: CSASRNIYGYTF.

This chain uses TRBV20-1 with TRBJ1-6, with D possibly being TRBD1 (5 bases). The CDR3 length is 13 residues. Germline V gene lookup returns CDR1 DFQATT and CDR2 SNEGSKA (reference sequence). V was clipped by 4 bases and J by 6 bases, with 10 bases between them. The CDR3 DNA sequence: TGCAGTGCTATGGGGGTTGGTAATTCACCCCTCCACTTT. This translates into CSAMGVGNSPLHF.

Ten or more counts support this clonotype. This chain connects TRBV6-5 to TRBJ1-2, with no clear D. This CDR3 spans 14 amino acids. The ends were cut back, 4 bases at V and 4 bases at J, with 13 bases in the middle. Germline V gene data show CDR1 as MNHEY and CDR2 as SVGAGI. CDR3 coding DNA: TGTGCCAGCAGTTCTTTCCGAGACACCTATGGCTACACCTTC. Translated: CASSSFRDTYGYTF.

This clonotype was recorded at least ten times. The V gene is TRBV18, the J gene TRBJ1-2; 9 nucleotides align to TRBD1. Germline CDR1 and CDR2: KGHSH and LQKENI. Trimming cost V 3 bases and J 5 bases; bases outside gene matches: 10. This CDR3 is 16 amino acids long. CDR3 loop: CASSPSAGQGPYGYTF. Here the CDR3 DNA reads TGTGCCAGCTCACCCAGTGCGGGACAGGGACCGTATGGCTACACCTTC.

This clonotype was seen many times. The gene calls are TRBV28 and TRBJ1-4; 8 bases align to TRBD1. The CDR3 has 15 amino acids. CDR1 and CDR2 (germline): MDHEN, SYDVKM. J lost 6 bases, V lost 5 bases, and 8 bases had no gene match. Here the CDR3 reads CASSRDRGRDEKLFF. The CDR3 DNA sequence: TGTGCCAGCAGTCGTGACAGGGGCCGTGATGAAAAACTGTTTTTT.

The table lists this clonotype with many counts. The chain has TRBV5-1 and TRBJ2-4; 11 nucleotides line up with TRBD1. The J segment lost 7 bases and the V segment lost 1 base, leaving 1 base of the junction unmatched. The germline gives CDR1 SGHRS, CDR2 YFSETQ. CDR3 length: 14 residues. This chain's CDR3 is CASSLRTGGNIQYF. The CDR3 DNA reads TGCGCCAGCAGCTTGCGGACAGGGGGCAACATTCAGTACTTC.

The count of this clonotype is one. A much larger clone differs by one base, so this may be a read error. The chain couples TRBV20-1 to TRBJ2-1; 10 bases are shared with TRBD2. There are 16 residues in the CDR3. J lost 8 bases, V lost 4 bases, and 14 bases had no gene match. CDR1 DFQATT and CDR2 SNEGSKA come from the germline V gene (reference sequence). Written as DNA, the CDR3 is TGCAGTGCTACAGCCCCTCTAGCGGGAGATTTCTATGAGCAGTTCTTC. It is translated as CSATAPLAGDFYEQFF.

This clonotype was recorded many times. CDR3 DNA: TGTGCCAGCAGCCAACGGAATATCCGGGAGCTGTTTTTT. This encodes CASSQRNIRELFF. V and J are TRBV3-1 and TRBJ2-2; D gene unclear. Germline CDR1 reads LGHDT; CDR2 reads YNNKEL (reference sequence). V was shortened by 2 bases and J by 9 bases, with 10 bases between the two germline ends. The CDR3 consists of 13 residues. Based on the CDR3 plus reference TRBV3-1 and TRBJ2-2, the full variable domain is DTAVSQTPKYLVTQMGNDKSIKCEQNLGHDTMYWYKQDSKKFLKIMFSYNNKELIINETVPNRFSPKSPDKAHLNLHINSLELGDSAVYFCASSQRNIRELFFGEGSRLTVL.

The chain is built from TRBV2 and TRBJ1-1, with D unclear. Trimming took 2 bases from V and 1 from J, leaving 5 bases between them. Germline CDR1 and CDR2: SNHLY and FYNNEI. The CDR3 length is 13 residues. DNA of the CDR3: TGTGCCAGCAGTGAATATGAGAACACTGAAGCTTTCTTT. It is translated as CASSEYENTEAFF.

This clonotype came up many times. The chain employs TRBV7-6 and TRBJ2-1, with 14 bases identical to TRBD2. CDR3 length equals 22 residues. V dropped 5 bases and J dropped 4; count of bases not matched to a gene: 22. Germline V CDR1 and CDR2: SGHVS, FNYEAQ. The CDR3 region has the DNA TGTGCCAGCAGCCACCCCCTTTCGGGACTAGCGGGAGACTGGGTGGAATACAATGAGCAGTTCTTC. Protein: CASSHPLSGLAGDWVEYNEQFF.

The chain recombines TRBV6-5 with TRBJ1-1, with D uncertain. Germline loops: CDR1 MNHEY, CDR2 SVGAGI. The CDR3 consists of 16 residues. Deletions cut 0 bases from V and 6 bases from J, with 17 bases between. The CDR3 protein is CASSYSGRRTRSEAFF. For the CDR3, the DNA is TGTGCCAGCAGTTACTCGGGTCGGCGAACCCGCTCTGAAGCTTTCTTT.

This clonotype has ten or more counts. The V gene is TRBV30, the J gene TRBJ2-2; the D is unclear. Germline CDR1 GTSNPN, CDR2 SVGIG (reference sequence). Trimming pared 0 bases from V and 5 bases from J, leaving 10 bases between. The CDR3 is 14 residues long. In DNA form, the CDR3 reads TGTGCCTGGAGTGTACTCCGCCGAACCGGGGAGCTGTTTTTT. Encoded protein: CAWSVLRRTGELFF.

This clonotype has only a few counts. The gene calls are TRBV28 and TRBJ2-7; D not certain. V lost 6 bases, J lost 3 bases, and 9 bases lay in between. From germline, CDR1 is MDHEN and CDR2 SYDVKM. The CDR3 length is 12 residues. CDR3 in DNA: TGTGCCAGCAGGACTCCGGGCTACGAGCAGTACTTC. Encoded protein: CASRTPGYEQYF. The whole variable domain, filled in from reference TRBV28 and TRBJ2-7, reads DVKVTQSSRYLVKRTGEKVFLECVQDMDHENMFWYRQDPGLGLRLIYFSYDVKMKEKGDIPEGYSVSREKKERFSLILESASTNQTSMYLCASRTPGYEQYFGPGTRLTVT.

The rearrangement joins TRBV2 to TRBJ1-4; 7 bases fit TRBD1. The ends lost 3 bases at V and 8 bases at J; junction bases unmatched: 9. CDR1 SNHLY and CDR2 FYNNEI come from the germline V gene. CDR3 size: 15 residues. Here the CDR3 DNA reads TGTGCCAGCAGTGAGACAGGGATATTTGGCGAAAAACTGTTTTTT. Translated, it gives CASSETGIFGEKLFF. Based on the CDR3 plus reference TRBV2 and TRBJ1-4, the full variable domain is EPEVTQTPSHQVTQMGQEVILRCVPISNHLYFYWYRQILGQKVEFLVSFYNNEISEKSEIFDDQFSVERPDGSNFTLKIRSTKLEDSAMYFCASSETGIFGEKLFFGSGTQLSVL.

Ten or more counts support this clonotype. V and J are TRBV14 and TRBJ1-2; no reliable D call. The CDR3 totals 15 residues. CDR1 is SGHDN and CDR2 is FVKESK in the germline V gene. Trimming took 3 bases from V and 3 from J, leaving 14 bases between them. CDR3: CASSHQETDYYGYTF. The CDR3 DNA reads TGTGCCAGCAGCCATCAAGAGACCGACTACTATGGCTACACCTTC.

The chain couples TRBV28 to TRBJ2-7; 8 bases match TRBD2. The CDR3 runs 17 residues. The germline V gene encodes CDR1 MDHEN and CDR2 SYDVKM. Trimming removed 4 bases from V and 2 bases from J; junction bases left unmatched: 13. CDR3 DNA sequence: TGTGCCAGCAGTTCCCCCCGAGCCGGGACTAGAGCCTACGAGCAGTACTTC. Translation: CASSSPRAGTRAYEQYF.